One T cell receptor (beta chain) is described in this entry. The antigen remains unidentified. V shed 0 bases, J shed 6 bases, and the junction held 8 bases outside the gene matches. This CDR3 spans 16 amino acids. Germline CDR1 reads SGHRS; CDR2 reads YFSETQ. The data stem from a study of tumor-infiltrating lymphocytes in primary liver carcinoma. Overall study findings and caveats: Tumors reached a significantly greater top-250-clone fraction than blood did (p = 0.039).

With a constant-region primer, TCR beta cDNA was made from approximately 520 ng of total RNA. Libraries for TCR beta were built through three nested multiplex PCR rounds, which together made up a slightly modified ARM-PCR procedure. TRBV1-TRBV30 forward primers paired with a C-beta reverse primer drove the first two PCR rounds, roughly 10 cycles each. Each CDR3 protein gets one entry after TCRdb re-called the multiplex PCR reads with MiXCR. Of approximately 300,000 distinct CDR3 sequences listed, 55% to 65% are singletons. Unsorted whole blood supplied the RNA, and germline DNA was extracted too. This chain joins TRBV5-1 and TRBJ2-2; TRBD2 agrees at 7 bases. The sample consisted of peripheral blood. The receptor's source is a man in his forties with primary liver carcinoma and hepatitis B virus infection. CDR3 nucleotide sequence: TGCGCCAGCAGCTTGGAGGCGGGAGTTAACGCCGGGGAGCTGTTTTTT. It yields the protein CASSLEAGVNAGELFF.